These T cell receptor beta chains were read from a single sample in a study of circulating and synovial CD4+ cells in juvenile arthritis. This table comes from immunoSEQ multiplex PCR, and its TCRdb copy is limited to in-frame clones, with some not included. The table includes around 30,000 clones, roughly 95% detected once. Sequenced: CD4+ T cells from blood. Receptors were obtained from a human donor with juvenile idiopathic arthritis. CDR3s leave out the opening cysteine and the closing phenylalanine or tryptophan. Each record gives: J gene, clone size, V gene, CDR3 length, CDR3 protein. The listing skips clone size in some rows; elsewhere it reads once, few, many or a size class.

J gene: TRBJ2-1; clone size: -; V gene: TRBV27; CDR3 length: 16; CDR3 protein: ASSFGLAGPSSYNEQF
J gene: TRBJ1-2; clone size: -; V gene: TRBV7-2; CDR3 length: 12; CDR3 protein: ASSTPAGAYGYT
J gene: TRBJ2-3; clone size: once; V gene: TRBV9; CDR3 length: 11; CDR3 protein: ASSVDPGDTQY
J gene: TRBJ1-2; clone size: -; V gene: TRBV7-9; CDR3 length: 13; CDR3 protein: ASSLEGTVSYGYT
J gene: TRBJ2-1; clone size: -; V gene: TRBV19; CDR3 length: 12; CDR3 protein: ASSRLVGNNEQF
J gene: TRBJ2-5; clone size: -; V gene: TRBV7-2; CDR3 length: 12; CDR3 protein: ASSLGVITATQY
J gene: TRBJ1-4; clone size: few; V gene: TRBV5-4; CDR3 length: 12; CDR3 protein: ASSPGQGVEKLF
J gene: TRBJ2-7; clone size: -; V gene: TRBV5-1; CDR3 length: 11; CDR3 protein: ASSKETGVEQY
J gene: TRBJ2-5; clone size: -; V gene: TRBV5-6; CDR3 length: 14; CDR3 protein: ASSSYGGRGEETQY
J gene: TRBJ2-7; clone size: once; V gene: TRBV5-1; CDR3 length: 12; CDR3 protein: ASSEGQLTYEQY
J gene: TRBJ2-1; clone size: once; V gene: TRBV7-2; CDR3 length: 14; CDR3 protein: ASSYADRGRYNEQF
J gene: TRBJ2-2; clone size: -; V gene: TRBV7-3; CDR3 length: 13; CDR3 protein: ASRRDRAGDGELF
J gene: TRBJ2-3; clone size: once; V gene: TRBV7-9; CDR3 length: 13; CDR3 protein: ASSLEGVSTDTQY
J gene: TRBJ2-1; clone size: -; V gene: TRBV27; CDR3 length: 13; CDR3 protein: ASSLSGSSYNEQF
J gene: TRBJ2-4; clone size: -; V gene: TRBV19; CDR3 length: 13; CDR3 protein: ASSATGLSKNIQY
J gene: TRBJ2-3; clone size: -; V gene: TRBV5-6; CDR3 length: 15; CDR3 protein: ASSKASGGWGTDTQY